These 32 T cell receptor beta chains originate from one sample sequenced in a study of T cells in localized non-small cell lung cancer. Profiled with immunoSEQ multiplex PCR; TCRdb holds only in-frame clones, not every one. Altogether roughly 2,800 clones are present, more than 20% being singletons, with the ten largest covering approximately 12%. The sequences come from lung tumor tissue, collected before any cancer treatment. The receptor source for this set is a man aged 40 to 75 with stage I squamous cell lung carcinoma.

The rearrangement joins TRBV11-3 to TRBJ1-2; 7 nucleotides align to TRBD1. Trimming cost V 3 bases and J 4 bases; bases outside gene matches: 11. This CDR3 is built from 16 residues. CDR1 is SGHNT and CDR2 is YENEEA in the germline V gene. CDR3 region: CASSLAASGGSYGYTF. CDR3 bases: TGTGCCAGCAGCTTGGCCGCGTCAGGGGGATCCTATGGCTACACCTTC.

The V call is TRBV6-8, the J call TRBJ2-1, with D possibly called TRBD1 or TRBD2 (5 bases each). The CDR3 spans 15 residues. CDR1 and CDR2 (germline): MNHGY, SAAAGT. Trimming cost V 6 bases and J 6 bases, with 18 bases left between them. The CDR3 nucleotides are TGTGCCAGCAGCCGGGATGGGGGTCAAGTCAATGAGCAGTTCTTC. This codes for CASSRDGGQVNEQFF.

This chain uses TRBV5-1 with TRBJ1-4; perhaps TRBD1 as D (6 bases). The CDR3 length is 16 residues. Trimming shortened V by 4 bases and J by 0 bases, and 13 bases separated the two germline ends. The germline V gene has CDR1 SGHRS and CDR2 YFSETQ. The CDR3 DNA reads as TGCGCCAGCAGCAGACGACAGGCCGCAACTAATGAAAAACTGTTTTTT. Translated, it gives CASSRRQAATNEKLFF. Complete variable domain (other parts from reference TRBV5-1 and TRBJ1-4): KAGVTQTPRYLIKTRGQQVTLSCSPISGHRSVSWYQQTPGQGLQFLFEYFSETQRNKGNFPGRFSGRQFSNSRSEMNVSTLELGDSALYLCASSRRQAATNEKLFFGSGTQLSVL.

This clone counts as large. V is TRBV6-8 and J is TRBJ2-1; 10 positions match TRBD2. With V trimmed by 6 bases and J by 3 bases, 5 bases remained unmatched. The germline CDR1 and CDR2 sequences are MNHGY and SAAAGT. The CDR3 extends over 15 amino acids. The DNA for the CDR3 is TGTGCCAGCAGGGCCGGGACTAGCGTCTACAATGAGCAGTTCTTC. Its translation: CASRAGTSVYNEQFF.

This clone is deemed medium-sized (0.01 to 0.1%). The rearrangement joins TRBV11-3 to TRBJ1-5; 7 bases are a match to TRBD1. Trimming at V came to 8 bases and at J to 0 bases, leaving 7 bases not matched to a gene. Looked up from germline, CDR1 is SGHNT and CDR2 is YENEEA. The CDR3 loop spans 15 amino acids. Here the CDR3 reads CASAVQGYSNQPQHF. The CDR3 region has the DNA TGTGCCAGCGCCGTACAGGGGTATAGCAATCAGCCCCAGCATTTT.

This clone was detected only a few times. The gene calls are TRBV19 and TRBJ1-1; no clear D gene. The length of the CDR3 is 13 residues. Trimming took off 4 bases at V and 4 bases at J, with 10 bases between the two ends. Looked up from germline, CDR1 is LNHDA and CDR2 is SQIVND (reference sequence). The CDR3 region is CASSKVGGTEAFF. CDR3 nucleotide sequence: TGTGCCAGTAGTAAGGTGGGTGGCACTGAAGCTTTCTTT. The full variable domain, in which reference TRBV19 and TRBJ1-1 provide the parts outside the CDR3, is DGGITQSPKYLFRKEGQNVTLSCEQNLNHDAMYWYRQDPGQGLRLIYYSQIVNDFQKGDIAEGYSVSREKKESFPLTVTSAQKNPTAFYLCASSKVGGTEAFFGQGTRLTVV.

This chain connects TRBV7-5 to TRBJ1-2; the table's D call TRBD1 went unverified against the DNA. TRBV7-5 is designated a pseudogene. The CDR3 covers 16 residues. The CDR3 here is CASSLEVFGQGGGYTF. The DNA for the CDR3 is TGTGCCAGCAGCTTAGAGGTCTTCGGACAGGGAGGAGGCTACACCTTC.

This clone was detected a few times. A junction end diverges from the germline sequence, so it may reflect a read error. The chain has TRBV6-8 and TRBJ2-3, with 7 bases lining up with TRBD1. Germline V gene lookup returns CDR1 MNHGY and CDR2 SAAAGT. The CDR3 has 13 residues. The CDR3, as DNA: TGTGCCAGCAGTGACTCGACAGGGGATACGCAGTATTTT. The encoded protein is CASSDSTGDTQYF.

The CDR3 region has the DNA TGCGCCAGCAGTGAGTCGACGGCCCGGCAGGGGAATTTTGGCTACACCTTC. This sequence encodes CASSESTARQGNFGYTF. V usage is TRBV10-1 and J usage is TRBJ1-2; weak D call: TRBD1 (6 bases). There are 17 residues in the CDR3. Per the germline V gene, CDR1 is WNHNN and CDR2 is SYGVQD (reference sequence). V was clipped by 0 bases and J by 7 bases, with 21 bases between them.

This clone was recorded a few times. The chain joins TRBV6-8 to TRBJ2-2; 9 bases are a match to TRBD1. V gave up 4 bases and J gave up 5 bases; unmatched junction bases: 2. The CDR3 extends over 14 amino acids. Germline assignment: CDR1 MNHGY and CDR2 SAAAGT. The CDR3 DNA is TGTGCCAGCAGTTGGGACAGGGTGACCGGGGAGCTGTTTTTT. Its translation is CASSWDRVTGELFF.

This sequence joins TRBV19 and TRBJ2-2; possibly TRBD1 for D (6 bases). Trimming left V 6 bases short and J 4 bases short, with 15 bases between. Germline V gene lookup returns CDR1 LNHDA and CDR2 SQIVND (reference sequence). The CDR3 length is 15 residues. CDR3 protein: CASRNPGHVTGELFF. The CDR3 region has the DNA TGTGCCAGTAGAAACCCGGGACACGTCACCGGGGAGCTGTTTTTT. The full variable domain, in which reference TRBV19 and TRBJ2-2 provide the parts outside the CDR3, is DGGITQSPKYLFRKEGQNVTLSCEQNLNHDAMYWYRQDPGQGLRLIYYSQIVNDFQKGDIAEGYSVSREKKESFPLTVTSAQKNPTAFYLCASRNPGHVTGELFFGEGSRLTVL.

The chain carries TRBV12-5 and TRBJ2-5, with 7 bases that match TRBD1. Germline V gene lookup returns CDR1 LGHNT and CDR2 FRNRAP. This CDR3 contains 14 residues. V lost 6 bases to trimming and J lost 2 bases; unmatched junction nucleotides: 6. The CDR3 is CASGSGTEQETQYF. The CDR3 nucleotides read TGTGCTAGTGGGTCCGGGACAGAACAAGAGACCCAGTACTTC.

The CDR3 DNA reads as TGTGCCAGCGCTAGCGGAGCTAACTATGGCTACACCTTC. Its translation: CASASGANYGYTF. The rearrangement links TRBV28 to TRBJ1-2; D ambiguous. The CDR3 is 13 residues long. The V gene lost 8 bases and the J gene lost 0 bases, with 10 bases spanning the gap. Germline CDR1 reads MDHEN; CDR2 reads SYDVKM.

This clone turned up a few times. This chain connects TRBV19 to TRBJ2-1; tentatively, D is TRBD2 (5 bases). CDR1 is LNHDA and CDR2 is SQIVND in the germline V gene (reference sequence). The V gene lost 0 bases and the J gene lost 9 bases, with 9 bases spanning the gap. The CDR3 has 13 amino acids. Written as DNA, the CDR3 is TGTGCCAGTAGTATAGAGAACCGGGGTGAGCAGTTCTTC. Translating gives CASSIENRGEQFF.

This sequence joins TRBV7-6 and TRBJ2-5; tentative D call: TRBD1 (6 bases). CDR1 is SGHVS, CDR2 FNYEAQ, per germline. V shed 5 bases and J shed 1 base, with 11 bases lying between them. The CDR3 is 14 residues long. The DNA of the CDR3 is TGTGCCAGCAGCCCCACAGGGTCCCAAGAGACCCAGTACTTC. Amino acids: CASSPTGSQETQYF.

CDR3: CASSVGGTVEKLFF. Here the CDR3 DNA reads TGTGCCAGCAGCGTAGGGGGGACAGTAGAAAAACTGTTTTTT. V gene TRBV9 combines with J gene TRBJ1-4, with 7 bases matching TRBD1. Germline trimming cut 0 bases from V and 8 bases from J; bases unmatched to any gene: 4. Germline loops: CDR1 SGDLS, CDR2 YYNGEE. This CDR3 spans 14 amino acids.

This clone was counted between two and nine times. The chain couples TRBV9 to TRBJ2-7; TRBD1 agrees at 9 bases. Looked up from germline, CDR1 is SGDLS and CDR2 is YYNGEE. This CDR3 spans 12 amino acids. The V segment lost 5 bases and the J segment 6 bases; nucleotides outside the gene matches: 3. Here the CDR3 reads CASSGQGSEQYF. CDR3 coding DNA: TGTGCCAGCAGTGGACAGGGGAGCGAGCAGTACTTC.

This clone counts as medium-sized (0.01 to 0.1%). The chain links TRBV28 to TRBJ1-1; 11 nucleotides match TRBD1. This CDR3 spans 15 amino acids. Germline V lookup: CDR1 MDHEN, CDR2 SYDVKM. Trimming cost V 4 bases and J 8 bases; bases outside gene matches: 9. The CDR3 DNA follows: TGTGCCAGCAGTTCCTCCGGGACAGGGGGGTGGGAAGCTTTCTTT. It encodes CASSSSGTGGWEAFF. The variable domain in full, completed from reference TRBV28 and TRBJ1-1, reads DVKVTQSSRYLVKRTGEKVFLECVQDMDHENMFWYRQDPGLGLRLIYFSYDVKMKEKGDIPEGYSVSREKKERFSLILESASTNQTSMYLCASSSSGTGGWEAFFGQGTRLTVV.

The chain is built from TRBV5-1 and TRBJ2-1; 10 bases match TRBD2. The length of the CDR3 is 15 residues. Trimming at V came to 1 base and at J to 9 bases, leaving 7 bases not matched to a gene. Germline-derived CDR1 and CDR2 are SGHRS and YFSETQ. The CDR3 loop reads CASSLLAGASGEQFF. The CDR3 nucleotides are TGCGCCAGCAGCTTGCTAGCGGGGGCATCGGGTGAGCAGTTCTTC.

The V and J genes are TRBV9 and TRBJ2-7; D may be TRBD1 or TRBD2 (5 bases each). CDR3 length: 15 amino acids. V lost 5 bases and J 3 bases, leaving 18 bases between the germline ends. The germline V gene has CDR1 SGDLS and CDR2 YYNGEE. The CDR3 here is CASREAPQDIYEQYF. CDR3 bases: TGTGCCAGCAGGGAGGCTCCCCAGGACATCTACGAGCAGTACTTC.

This clone has only a few counts. The V gene is TRBV9, the J gene TRBJ1-1; D remains ambiguous. V dropped 4 bases and J dropped 3 bases, with 16 bases sitting between them. Germline V CDR1 and CDR2: SGDLS, YYNGEE. The CDR3 runs 15 residues. CDR3 residues: CASSPRRRIDTEAFF. The CDR3 DNA reads as TGTGCCAGCAGCCCAAGACGAAGGATCGACACTGAAGCTTTCTTT.

This clone was detected a few times. The chain uses TRBV11-3 and TRBJ1-1, with TRBD1 as a possible D gene (5 bases). Germline CDR1 is SGHNT and CDR2 is YENEEA. The CDR3 runs 15 residues. V was clipped by 3 bases and J by 1 base, with 12 bases between them. In nucleotides, the CDR3 is TGTGCCAGCAGCTTCGATCTGGGGGAGAACACTGAAGCTTTCTTT. This gives the protein CASSFDLGENTEAFF.

This clone occurred a few times. The chain uses TRBV6-8 and TRBJ2-3, with TRBD1 as a possible D gene (6 bases). This CDR3 is built from 17 residues. V lost 0 bases, J lost 4 bases, and 17 bases lay in between. Germline V gene data show CDR1 as MNHGY and CDR2 as SAAAGT. CDR3 sequence reads: CASSYSGDKRSADTQYF. The CDR3 region has the DNA TGTGCCAGCAGTTACTCTGGGGACAAACGAAGCGCAGATACGCAGTATTTT.

The chain couples TRBV30 to TRBJ2-5; D ambiguous. Trimming shortened V by 4 bases and J by 4 bases, and 7 bases separated the two germline ends. The germline V gene encodes CDR1 GTSNPN and CDR2 SVGIG (reference sequence). This CDR3 has 11 amino acids. The DNA of the CDR3 is TGTGCCTGGACGGTAGGAGAGACCCAGTACTTC. Protein sequence: CAWTVGETQYF.

The genes are TRBV6-7 and TRBJ1-2; D perhaps matches TRBD1 (6 bases). TRBV6-7 is an ORF for which the function is uncertain. This CDR3 is built from 15 residues. Trimming stripped 6 bases from V and 3 bases from J, with 17 bases between. Here the CDR3 reads CASRYKSDSYYGYTF. The CDR3 coding sequence is TGTGCCAGCAGGTACAAATCGGACAGCTACTATGGCTACACCTTC.

This rearrangement joins TRBV11-3 to TRBJ1-1; maybe TRBD1 (6 bases). Germline V lookup: CDR1 SGHNT, CDR2 YENEEA. With 2 bases removed from V and 5 bases from J, the gap between germline ends came to 12 bases. The CDR3 has 14 residues. CDR3: CASSLIQGGTEAFF. CDR3 bases: TGTGCCAGCAGCTTAATACAGGGCGGGACTGAAGCTTTCTTT. Drawing the rest from reference TRBV11-3 and TRBJ1-1, the complete variable domain is EAGVVQSPRYKIIEKKQPVAFWCNPISGHNTLYWYLQNLGQGPELLIRYENEEAVDDSQLPKDRFSAERLKGVDSTLKIQPAELGDSAVYLCASSLIQGGTEAFFGQGTRLTVV.

This clone turned up a few times. The chain joins TRBV18 to TRBJ1-1; 7 bases line up with TRBD1. The CDR3 runs 14 residues. Germline values: CDR1 KGHSH, CDR2 LQKENI. Trimming cost V 3 bases and J 1 base; bases outside gene matches: 2. The CDR3: CASSPDRENTEAFF. CDR3 sequence (DNA): TGTGCCAGCTCACCCGACAGGGAGAACACTGAAGCTTTCTTT.

This chain connects TRBV11-3 to TRBJ2-7; 10 nucleotides align to TRBD2. Germline CDR1 and CDR2: SGHNT and YENEEA. This CDR3 has 14 residues. With 5 bases clipped from V and 6 bases from J, the junction kept 7 bases outside the gene matches. The CDR3 DNA sequence: TGTGCCAGCAGCACTCTAGCGGGAGTGAGCGAGCAGTACTTC. Amino acids: CASSTLAGVSEQYF.

V is TRBV30 and J is TRBJ1-2; weak D call: TRBD1 (6 bases). V dropped 2 bases and J dropped 6 bases, with 10 bases sitting between them. The CDR3 has 12 residues. Germline assignment: CDR1 GTSNPN and CDR2 SVGIG (reference sequence). CDR3 in amino acids: CAWSRQVHGYTF. CDR3 DNA: TGTGCCTGGAGTAGACAGGTCCATGGCTACACCTTC. Complete variable domain (other parts from reference TRBV30 and TRBJ1-2): SQTIHQWPATLVQPVGSPLSLECTVEGTSNPNLYWYRQAAGRGLQLLFYSVGIGQISSEVPQNLSASRPQDRQFILSSKKLLLSDSGFYLCAWSRQVHGYTFGSGTRLTVV.

The CDR3 reads CAWSPPEGVRYNEQFF. As DNA, the CDR3 is TGTGCCTGGAGTCCTCCGGAGGGGGTAAGGTACAATGAGCAGTTCTTC. The chain carries TRBV30 and TRBJ2-1; D is perhaps TRBD1 or TRBD2 (6 bases each). The CDR3 has 16 amino acids. V lost 2 bases, J lost 4 bases, and 18 bases lay in between. Germline V CDR1 and CDR2: GTSNPN, SVGIG (reference sequence).

This chain links TRBV6-8 with TRBJ1-6; 7 bases map to TRBD1. V lost 7 bases and J lost 2; bases outside the gene matches: 5. Germline V gene data show CDR1 as MNHGY and CDR2 as SAAAGT. This CDR3 has 15 residues. CDR3 residues: CASMRQGAYNSPLHF. In DNA, the CDR3 is TGTGCCAGCATGCGCCAGGGGGCCTATAATTCACCCCTCCACTTT.

The gene calls are TRBV11-3 and TRBJ2-7; no clear D gene. The CDR3 contains 16 residues. Germline V gene data show CDR1 as SGHNT and CDR2 as YENEEA. Trimming shortened V by 5 bases and J by 0 bases, and 17 bases separated the two germline ends. The CDR3 sequence: CASSQPSAFRSYEQYF. CDR3 bases: TGTGCCAGCAGCCAACCGAGTGCATTCCGCTCCTACGAGCAGTACTTC.